The rows below give T cell receptor beta chains drawn from one sample of a study of technical replicates of blood from a few donors. Using immunoSEQ multiplex PCR, the repertoire was profiled, and TCRdb retains in-frame clones only, with some absent. The table shows under 90,000 clones, with approximately 94% occurring only once. The sample taken for sequencing was T cells isolated from PBMCs. Receptors were obtained from a human donor in good health. Each CDR3 is given with its conserved first and last residue. The D gene is left open where the match is weak. Size is stated for part of the rows, as once, few or many counts, or as a class when the clone is expanded.

d_call: NA; v_call: TRBV7-3; clone_size: NA; j_call: TRBJ2-7; cdr3_aa: CASSRSTGSGYEQYF; cdr3_nt: TGTGCCAGCAGCCGATCAACAGGGAGCGGCTACGAGCAGTACTTC
d_call: TRBD1; v_call: TRBV10-3; clone_size: NA; j_call: TRBJ1-2; cdr3_aa: CAISDLTGGGYTF; cdr3_nt: TGTGCCATCAGTGATTTGACAGGGGGAGGCTACACCTTC
d_call: TRBD1; v_call: TRBV11-2; clone_size: NA; j_call: TRBJ1-2; cdr3_aa: CASSFPGTGVGYTF; cdr3_nt: TGTGCCAGCAGCTTCCCCGGGACAGGGGTTGGCTACACCTTC
d_call: TRBD1; v_call: TRBV19; clone_size: NA; j_call: TRBJ1-2; cdr3_aa: CASSLKTGLDGYTF; cdr3_nt: TGTGCCAGTAGTCTTAAGACAGGGCTTGATGGCTACACCTTC
d_call: NA; v_call: TRBV19; clone_size: NA; j_call: TRBJ2-7; cdr3_aa: CASTAARVWYF; cdr3_nt: TGTGCCAGTACCGCCGCTCGAGTTTGGTACTTC
d_call: NA; v_call: TRBV11-2; clone_size: NA; j_call: TRBJ2-7; cdr3_aa: CASSLAGVTYEQYF; cdr3_nt: TGTGCCAGCAGCTTGGCAGGGGTGACCTACGAGCAGTACTTC
d_call: TRBD1; v_call: TRBV11-2; clone_size: once; j_call: TRBJ1-2; cdr3_aa: CASSLKGQGFGLYGYTF; cdr3_nt: TGTGCCAGCAGCTTAAAGGGACAGGGGTTCGGCCTCTATGGCTACACCTTC
d_call: TRBD1; v_call: TRBV2; clone_size: NA; j_call: TRBJ2-5; cdr3_aa: CASKLDRELQETQYF; cdr3_nt: TGTGCCAGCAAGTTGGACAGGGAGCTACAAGAGACCCAGTACTTC
d_call: TRBD1; v_call: TRBV18; clone_size: NA; j_call: TRBJ2-3; cdr3_aa: CASSGTGGTDTQYF; cdr3_nt: TGTGCCAGCTCGGGGACAGGGGGCACAGATACGCAGTATTTT
d_call: TRBD2; v_call: TRBV7-9; clone_size: NA; j_call: TRBJ2-3; cdr3_aa: CASSLGAGRLAGGADTQYF; cdr3_nt: TGTGCCAGCAGCTTAGGGGCCGGGCGACTAGCGGGGGGTGCTGATACGCAGTATTTT
d_call: NA; v_call: TRBV7-6; clone_size: NA; j_call: TRBJ2-6; cdr3_aa: CASSSRGGGPTSGANVLTF; cdr3_nt: TGTGCCAGCAGCTCACGGGGCGGGGGCCCCACCTCTGGGGCCAACGTCCTGACTTTC
d_call: NA; v_call: TRBV7-9; clone_size: few; j_call: TRBJ2-4; cdr3_aa: CASSLLGQVQYF; cdr3_nt: TGTGCCAGCAGCTTACTGGGCCAGGTTCAGTACTTC
d_call: NA; v_call: TRBV5-4; clone_size: NA; j_call: TRBJ1-1; cdr3_aa: CASSFDSTEAFF; cdr3_nt: TGTGCCAGCAGCTTTGATAGCACTGAAGCTTTCTTT
d_call: NA; v_call: TRBV11-2; clone_size: NA; j_call: TRBJ1-5; cdr3_aa: CASSHGQLNQPQHF; cdr3_nt: TGTGCCAGCAGTCACGGACAGTTAAATCAGCCCCAGCATTTT
d_call: NA; v_call: TRBV10-3; clone_size: NA; j_call: TRBJ2-1; cdr3_aa: CAISPIGNEQFF; cdr3_nt: TGTGCCATCAGCCCCATCGGCAATGAGCAGTTCTTC
d_call: TRBD1; v_call: TRBV29-1; clone_size: NA; j_call: TRBJ2-7; cdr3_aa: CSGRTGGYEQYF; cdr3_nt: TGCAGCGGCCGGACAGGGGGCTACGAGCAGTACTTC
d_call: NA; v_call: TRBV21-1; clone_size: NA; j_call: TRBJ2-3; cdr3_aa: CASSKVPGLAGSSTDTQYF; cdr3_nt: TGTGCCAGCAGCAAAGTACCGGGACTAGCGGGGTCTAGCACAGATACGCAGTATTTT
d_call: NA; v_call: TRBV5-1; clone_size: NA; j_call: TRBJ2-3; cdr3_aa: CASSFGSRDPTDTQYF; cdr3_nt: TGCGCCAGCAGCTTTGGATCGCGGGACCCCACAGATACGCAGTATTTT
d_call: NA; v_call: TRBV7-2; clone_size: once; j_call: TRBJ1-1; cdr3_aa: CASSFFGGSNTEAFF; cdr3_nt: TGTGCCAGCAGCTTCTTCGGGGGGTCGAACACTGAAGCTTTCTTT
d_call: TRBD2; v_call: TRBV7-8; clone_size: NA; j_call: TRBJ2-5; cdr3_aa: CASRQGLDLLSETQYF; cdr3_nt: TGTGCCAGCAGACAGGGACTAGATCTACTCTCGGAGACCCAGTACTTC
d_call: TRBD1; v_call: TRBV10-1; clone_size: NA; j_call: TRBJ2-7; cdr3_aa: CASSEFTSGTGADEQYF; cdr3_nt: TGCGCCAGCAGTGAGTTCACCTCCGGGACAGGGGCTGACGAGCAGTACTTC
d_call: NA; v_call: TRBV6-1; clone_size: NA; j_call: TRBJ1-2; cdr3_aa: CASSVGGLGVFNYGYTF; cdr3_nt: TGTGCCAGCAGTGTGGGGGGGCTGGGGGTTTTTAACTATGGCTACACCTTC
d_call: TRBD2; v_call: TRBV5-1; clone_size: NA; j_call: TRBJ2-3; cdr3_aa: CASKYKASGASTDTQYF; cdr3_nt: TGCGCCAGCAAATATAAGGCTAGCGGGGCTAGCACAGATACGCAGTATTTT
d_call: TRBD1; v_call: TRBV15; clone_size: NA; j_call: TRBJ2-7; cdr3_aa: CATSQEPGGKQYF; cdr3_nt: TGTGCCACCAGCCAGGAACCAGGGGGCAAGCAGTACTTC
d_call: NA; v_call: TRBV7-9; clone_size: NA; j_call: TRBJ1-4; cdr3_aa: CASSFDRSNEKLFF; cdr3_nt: TGTGCCAGCAGCTTTGACAGGAGTAATGAAAAACTGTTTTTT
d_call: TRBD1; v_call: TRBV30; clone_size: NA; j_call: TRBJ1-2; cdr3_aa: CAWRPGQNYGYTF; cdr3_nt: TGTGCCTGGAGGCCGGGACAGAACTATGGCTACACCTTC